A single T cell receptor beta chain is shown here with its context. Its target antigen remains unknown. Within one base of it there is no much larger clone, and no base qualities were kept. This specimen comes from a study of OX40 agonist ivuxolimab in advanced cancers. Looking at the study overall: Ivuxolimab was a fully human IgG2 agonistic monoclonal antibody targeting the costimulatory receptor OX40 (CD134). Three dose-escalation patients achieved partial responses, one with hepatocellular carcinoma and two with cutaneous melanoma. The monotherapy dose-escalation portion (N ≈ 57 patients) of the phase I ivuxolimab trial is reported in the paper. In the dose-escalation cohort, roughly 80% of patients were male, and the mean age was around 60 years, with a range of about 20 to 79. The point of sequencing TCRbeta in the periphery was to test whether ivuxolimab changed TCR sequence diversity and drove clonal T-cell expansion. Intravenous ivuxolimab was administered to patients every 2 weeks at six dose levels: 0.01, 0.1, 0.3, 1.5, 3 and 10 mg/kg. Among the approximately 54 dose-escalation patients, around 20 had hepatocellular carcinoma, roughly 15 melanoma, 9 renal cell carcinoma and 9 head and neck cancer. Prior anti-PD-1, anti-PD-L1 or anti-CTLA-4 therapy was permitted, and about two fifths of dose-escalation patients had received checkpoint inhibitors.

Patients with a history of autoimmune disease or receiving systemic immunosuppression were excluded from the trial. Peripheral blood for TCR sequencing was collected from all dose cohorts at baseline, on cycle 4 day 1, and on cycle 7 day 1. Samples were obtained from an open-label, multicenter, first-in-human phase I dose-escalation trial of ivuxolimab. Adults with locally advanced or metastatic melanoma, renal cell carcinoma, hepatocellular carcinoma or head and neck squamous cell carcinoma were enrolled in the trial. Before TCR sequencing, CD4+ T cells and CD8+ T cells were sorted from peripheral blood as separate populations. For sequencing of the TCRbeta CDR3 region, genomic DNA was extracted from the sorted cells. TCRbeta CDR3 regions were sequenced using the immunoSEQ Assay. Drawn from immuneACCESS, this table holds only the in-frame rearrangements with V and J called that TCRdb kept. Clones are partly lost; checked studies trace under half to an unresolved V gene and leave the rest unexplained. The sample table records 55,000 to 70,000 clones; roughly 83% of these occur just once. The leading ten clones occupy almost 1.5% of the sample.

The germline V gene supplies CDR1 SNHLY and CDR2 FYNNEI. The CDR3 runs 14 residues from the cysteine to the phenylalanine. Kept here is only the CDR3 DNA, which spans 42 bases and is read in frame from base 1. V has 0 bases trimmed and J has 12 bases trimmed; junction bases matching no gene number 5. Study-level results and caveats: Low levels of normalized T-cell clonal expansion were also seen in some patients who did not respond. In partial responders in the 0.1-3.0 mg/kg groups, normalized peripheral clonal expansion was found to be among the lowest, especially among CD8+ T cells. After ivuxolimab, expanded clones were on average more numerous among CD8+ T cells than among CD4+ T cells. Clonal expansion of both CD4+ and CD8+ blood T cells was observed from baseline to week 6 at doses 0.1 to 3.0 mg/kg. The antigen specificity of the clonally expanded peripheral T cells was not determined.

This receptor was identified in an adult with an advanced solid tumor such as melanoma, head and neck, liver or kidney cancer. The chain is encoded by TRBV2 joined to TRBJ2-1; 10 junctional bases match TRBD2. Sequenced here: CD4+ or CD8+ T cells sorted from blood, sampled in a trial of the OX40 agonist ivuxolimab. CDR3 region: CASSEAGTSAGQFF. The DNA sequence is TGTGCCAGCAGTGAAGCCGGGACTAGCGCCGGGCAGTTCTTC.